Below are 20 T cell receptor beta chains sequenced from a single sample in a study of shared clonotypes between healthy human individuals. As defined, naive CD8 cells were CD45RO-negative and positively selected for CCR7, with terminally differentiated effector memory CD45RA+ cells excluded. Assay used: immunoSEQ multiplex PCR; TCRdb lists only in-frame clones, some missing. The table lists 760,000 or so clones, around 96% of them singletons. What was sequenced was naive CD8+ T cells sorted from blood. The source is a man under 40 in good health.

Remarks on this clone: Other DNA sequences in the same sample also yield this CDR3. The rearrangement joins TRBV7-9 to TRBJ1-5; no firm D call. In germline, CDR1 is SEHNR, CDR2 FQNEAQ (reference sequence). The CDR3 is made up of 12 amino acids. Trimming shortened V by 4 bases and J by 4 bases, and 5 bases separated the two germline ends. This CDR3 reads CASSSQNQPQHF. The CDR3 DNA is TGTGCCAGCAGCTCGCAAAATCAGCCCCAGCATTTT.

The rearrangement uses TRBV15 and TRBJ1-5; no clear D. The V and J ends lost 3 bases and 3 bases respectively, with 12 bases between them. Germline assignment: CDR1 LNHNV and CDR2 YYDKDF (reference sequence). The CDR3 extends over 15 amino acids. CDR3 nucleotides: TGTGCCACCAGCAGGGACCCGGTTTCCAATCAGCCCCAGCATTTT. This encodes CATSRDPVSNQPQHF.

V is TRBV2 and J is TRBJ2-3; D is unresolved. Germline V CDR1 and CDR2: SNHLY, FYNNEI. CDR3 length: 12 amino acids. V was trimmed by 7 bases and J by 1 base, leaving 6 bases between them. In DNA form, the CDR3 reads TGTGCCAGCATGGACGGCACAGATACGCAGTATTTT. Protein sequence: CASMDGTDTQYF.

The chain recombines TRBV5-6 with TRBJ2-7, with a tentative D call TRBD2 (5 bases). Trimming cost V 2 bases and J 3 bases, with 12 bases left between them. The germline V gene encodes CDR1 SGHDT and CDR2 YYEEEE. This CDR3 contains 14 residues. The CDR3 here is CASSLDLSGYEQYF. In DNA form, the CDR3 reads TGTGCCAGCAGCTTAGACCTAAGCGGCTACGAGCAGTACTTC.

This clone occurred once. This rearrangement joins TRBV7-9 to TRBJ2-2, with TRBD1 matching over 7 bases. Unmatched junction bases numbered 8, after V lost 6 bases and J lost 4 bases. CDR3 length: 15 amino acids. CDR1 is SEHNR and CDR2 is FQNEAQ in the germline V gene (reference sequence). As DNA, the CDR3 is TGTGCCAGCAGTGGAGACAGGGTGGGCACCGGGGAGCTGTTTTTT. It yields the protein CASSGDRVGTGELFF.

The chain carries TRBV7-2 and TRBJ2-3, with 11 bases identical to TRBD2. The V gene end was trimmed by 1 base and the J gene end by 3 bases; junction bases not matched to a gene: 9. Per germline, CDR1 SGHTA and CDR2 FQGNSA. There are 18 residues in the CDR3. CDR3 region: CASSLVSLAGGWTDTQYF. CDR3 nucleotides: TGTGCCAGCAGCTTAGTATCCCTAGCGGGAGGTTGGACAGATACGCAGTATTTT.

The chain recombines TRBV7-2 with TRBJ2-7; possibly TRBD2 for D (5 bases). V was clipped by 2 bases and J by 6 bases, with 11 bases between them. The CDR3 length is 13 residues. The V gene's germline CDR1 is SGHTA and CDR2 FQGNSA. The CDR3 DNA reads TGTGCCAGCAGCTTAACGGGGTTCCCCGAGCAGTACTTC. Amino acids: CASSLTGFPEQYF.

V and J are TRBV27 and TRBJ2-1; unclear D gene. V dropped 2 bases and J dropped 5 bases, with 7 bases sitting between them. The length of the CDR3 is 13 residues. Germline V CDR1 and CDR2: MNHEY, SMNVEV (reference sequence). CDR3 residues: CASSLMADNEQFF. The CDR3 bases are TGTGCCAGCAGTTTAATGGCAGACAATGAGCAGTTCTTC.

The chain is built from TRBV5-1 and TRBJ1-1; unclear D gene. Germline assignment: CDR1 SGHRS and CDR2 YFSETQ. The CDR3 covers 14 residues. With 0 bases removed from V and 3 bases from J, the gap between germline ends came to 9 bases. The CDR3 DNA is TGCGCCAGCAGCTTGGCGCCGACGGACACTGAAGCTTTCTTT. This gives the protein CASSLAPTDTEAFF.

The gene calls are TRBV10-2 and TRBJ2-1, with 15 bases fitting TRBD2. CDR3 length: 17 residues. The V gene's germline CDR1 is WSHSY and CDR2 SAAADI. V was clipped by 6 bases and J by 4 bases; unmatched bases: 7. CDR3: CASRGGLAGGKYNEQFF. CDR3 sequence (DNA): TGCGCCAGCAGAGGAGGACTAGCGGGAGGGAAGTACAATGAGCAGTTCTTC.

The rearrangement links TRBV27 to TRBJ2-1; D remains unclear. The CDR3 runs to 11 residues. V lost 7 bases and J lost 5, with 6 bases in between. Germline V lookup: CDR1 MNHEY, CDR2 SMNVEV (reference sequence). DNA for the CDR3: TGTGCCAGCACCACTAACAATGAGCAGTTCTTC. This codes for CASTTNNEQFF.

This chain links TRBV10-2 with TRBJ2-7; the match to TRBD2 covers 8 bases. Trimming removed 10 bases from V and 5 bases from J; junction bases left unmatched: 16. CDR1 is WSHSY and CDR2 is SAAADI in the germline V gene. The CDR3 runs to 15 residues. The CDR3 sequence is CATGGRSSGTNEQYF. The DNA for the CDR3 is TGCGCCACCGGCGGAAGAAGTAGCGGGACGAACGAGCAGTACTTC.

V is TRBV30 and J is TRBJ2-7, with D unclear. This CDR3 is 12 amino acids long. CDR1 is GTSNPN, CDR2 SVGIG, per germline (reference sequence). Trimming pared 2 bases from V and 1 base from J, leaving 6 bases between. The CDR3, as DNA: TGTGCCTGGAGTAGGGAATCCTACGAGCAGTACTTC. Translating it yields CAWSRESYEQYF.

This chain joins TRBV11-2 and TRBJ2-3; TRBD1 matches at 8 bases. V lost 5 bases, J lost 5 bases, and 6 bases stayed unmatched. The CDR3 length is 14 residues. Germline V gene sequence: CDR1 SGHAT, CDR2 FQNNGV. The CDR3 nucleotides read TGTGCCAGCAGCACCGACAGGGGCAAAGATACGCAGTATTTT. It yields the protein CASSTDRGKDTQYF. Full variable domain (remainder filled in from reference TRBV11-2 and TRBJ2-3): EAGVAQSPRYKIIEKRQSVAFWCNPISGHATLYWYQQILGQGPKLLIQFQNNGVVDDSQLPKDRFSAERLKGVDSTLKIQPAKLEDSAVYLCASSTDRGKDTQYFGPGTRLTVL.

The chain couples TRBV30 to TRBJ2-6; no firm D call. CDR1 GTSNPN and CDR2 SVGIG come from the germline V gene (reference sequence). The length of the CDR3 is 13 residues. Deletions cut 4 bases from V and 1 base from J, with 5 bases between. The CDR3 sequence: CAWMPSGANVLTF. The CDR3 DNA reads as TGTGCCTGGATGCCTTCTGGGGCCAACGTCCTGACTTTC.

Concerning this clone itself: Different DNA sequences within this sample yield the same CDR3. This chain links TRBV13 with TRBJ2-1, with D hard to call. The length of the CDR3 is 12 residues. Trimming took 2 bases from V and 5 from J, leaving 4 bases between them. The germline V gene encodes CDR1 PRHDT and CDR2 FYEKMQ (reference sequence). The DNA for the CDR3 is TGTGCCAGCAGCTTACGTGACAATGAGCAGTTCTTC. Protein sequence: CASSLRDNEQFF.

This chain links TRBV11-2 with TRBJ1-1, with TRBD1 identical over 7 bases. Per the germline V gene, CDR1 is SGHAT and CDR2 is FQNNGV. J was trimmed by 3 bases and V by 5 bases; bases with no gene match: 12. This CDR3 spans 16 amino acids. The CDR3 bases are TGTGCCAGCAGCCAGAGGGGGCGGGTAACGGACACTGAAGCTTTCTTT. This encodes CASSQRGRVTDTEAFF.

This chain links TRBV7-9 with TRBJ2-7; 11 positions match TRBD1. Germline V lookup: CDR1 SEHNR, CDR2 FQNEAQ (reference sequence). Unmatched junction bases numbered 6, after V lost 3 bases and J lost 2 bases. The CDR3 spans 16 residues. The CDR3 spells CASSFVGQGATYEQYF. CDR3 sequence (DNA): TGTGCCAGCAGCTTCGTCGGACAGGGGGCAACCTACGAGCAGTACTTC.

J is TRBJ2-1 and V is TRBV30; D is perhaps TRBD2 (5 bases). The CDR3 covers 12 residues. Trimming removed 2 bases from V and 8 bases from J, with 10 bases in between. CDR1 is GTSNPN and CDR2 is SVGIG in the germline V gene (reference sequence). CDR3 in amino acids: CAWSLGEHEQFF. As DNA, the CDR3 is TGTGCCTGGAGTCTTGGGGAGCATGAGCAGTTCTTC.

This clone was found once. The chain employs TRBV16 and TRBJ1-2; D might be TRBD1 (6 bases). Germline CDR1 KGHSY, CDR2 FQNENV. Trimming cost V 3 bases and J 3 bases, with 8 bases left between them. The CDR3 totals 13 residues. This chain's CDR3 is CASSQRGDYGYTF. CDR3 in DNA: TGTGCCAGCAGCCAGAGGGGGGACTATGGCTACACCTTC.